Sequencing of this T cell receptor beta chain was carried out in a study of blood T cells in healthy people across ages. V dropped 4 bases and J dropped 2 bases, with 13 bases sitting between them. The CDR3 spans 15 residues. Looked up from germline, CDR1 is MNHNS and CDR2 is SASEGT. The use of a sample-barcoded 5' primer and a J-beta primer mix characterized a second PCR of 7 to 11 cycles. Each CDR3 protein gets one entry after TCRdb re-called the 5' RACE reads with MiXCR. The profile covers around 1,600,000 distinct CDR3 sequences, with about 45% appearing a single time and approximately 4% taken by the ten largest.

This receptor was taken from a woman in her late teens or twenties in good health. Sequencing was performed on blood. The V call is TRBV6-1, the J call TRBJ2-3, with unresolved D. In DNA, the CDR3 is TGTGCCAGCAGTGGGGCCTCCTTCCTCACAGATACGCAGTATTTT. It translates to CASSGASFLTDTQYF.